The T cell receptor (beta chain) described here comes from a study of a mutant IDH1 vaccine in newly diagnosed glioma. Study context: Earlier treatment was radiotherapy, temozolomide, or both, with most getting both.

Note on this clone: The antigen is unknown.

Clones were read by immunoSEQ multiplex PCR, and TCRdb kept only the in-frame ones, dropping some. The table includes 57,000 or so clones, about 84% detected once. V lost 0 bases and J lost 0, with 11 bases in between. The CDR3 consists of 16 residues. Germline values: CDR1 SEHNR, CDR2 FQNEAQ (reference sequence). Time point denoted: week 11, during vaccination. Every vaccine dose comprised 300 ug of mutant IDH1 20-mer peptide plus topical imiquimod. This sequence originates from a man under 40 with glioma. The sequencing here drew on PBMCs, taken from a glioma patient whose treatment included an IDH1 peptide vaccine. The chain uses TRBV7-9 and TRBJ1-1, with D uncertain. DNA for the CDR3: TGTGCCAGCAGCTTAGCGGCGCAGACTATGAACACTGAAGCTTTCTTT. Amino acid sequence: CASSLAAQTMNTEAFF.